This T cell receptor (beta chain) was identified in a study of control samples from healthy donors and cancer patients. Clones were read by immunoSEQ multiplex PCR, and TCRdb kept only the in-frame ones, dropping some. Among around 140,000 clones listed, 94% were seen once. Trimming left V 4 bases short and J 1 base short, with 13 bases between. From germline, CDR1 is SGHNT and CDR2 YENEEA. This CDR3 is built from 15 residues. Material: blood. V and J are TRBV11-3 and TRBJ2-5, with TRBD2 as a possible D gene (5 bases). The TCR originated in a middle-aged man in good health. CDR3 residues: CASSSASGIQETQYF. The DNA for the CDR3 is TGTGCCAGCAGCTCAGCGTCCGGGATCCAAGAGACCCAGTACTTC.